The 6 T cell receptor beta chains presented below share a single source sample, sequenced in a study of post-analysis software for immune sequencing data. General study findings and limits: The study found TRBV5-6, TRBV5-1 and TRBV20-1 among a few TRBV segments more frequent in patients than controls.

The TCR beta cDNA libraries contained unique molecular identifiers. TCRdb fed the PCR reads into MiXCR, producing one record per CDR3 protein. The table records hundreds of thousands of distinct CDR3 sequences, around 60% of them present only once. Which antigens these TCRs recognize remains unknown. Specimen: blood. All receptors come from a girl aged 2 to 9 with multiple sclerosis.

The gene calls are TRBV20-1 and TRBJ2-3, with D unresolved. The CDR3 covers 14 residues. Deletions cut 0 bases from V and 0 bases from J, with 7 bases between. Germline values: CDR1 DFQATT, CDR2 SNEGSKA (reference sequence). The CDR3 reads CSARDVDSTDTQYF. CDR3 coding DNA: TGCAGTGCTAGAGACGTCGACAGCACAGATACGCAGTATTTT.

J is TRBJ1-1 and V is TRBV6-5; possibly TRBD1 for D (5 bases). From germline, CDR1 is MNHEY and CDR2 SVGAGI. V lost 5 bases and J 7 bases, leaving 17 bases between the germline ends. The CDR3 extends over 14 amino acids. The CDR3 loop is CASSPSAGRGEAFF. The CDR3 nucleotides are TGTGCCAGCAGTCCCTCTGCGGGGAGGGGTGAAGCTTTCTTT.

The gene calls are TRBV9 and TRBJ1-5, with D hard to call. Per the germline V gene, CDR1 is SGDLS and CDR2 is YYNGEE. V dropped 0 bases and J dropped 6 bases, with 7 bases sitting between them. CDR3 length: 13 residues. In nucleotides, the CDR3 is TGTGCCAGCAGCGTAGAAGGGTTTCAGCCCCAGCATTTT. Amino acid sequence: CASSVEGFQPQHF.

This clonotype was seen only once. The chain couples TRBV30 to TRBJ2-1; D remains unclear. The CDR3 consists of 14 residues. V was pared by 5 bases and J by 7 bases, with 18 bases between. CDR1 is GTSNPN, CDR2 SVGIG, per germline (reference sequence). The CDR3 DNA reads TGTGCCTGGGCTGGGTTAGAATCTTGGAATGAGCAGTTCTTC. Its translation is CAWAGLESWNEQFF. Full variable domain (outside the CDR3, taken from reference TRBV30 and TRBJ2-1): SQTIHQWPATLVQPVGSPLSLECTVEGTSNPNLYWYRQAAGRGLQLLFYSVGIGQISSEVPQNLSASRPQDRQFILSSKKLLLSDSGFYLCAWAGLESWNEQFFGPGTRLTVL.

Concerning this clonotype: Its ends do not fully match the called genes, so a read error is possible. The chain couples TRBV7-9 to TRBJ2-1, with D tentatively TRBD2 (6 bases). From germline, CDR1 is SEHNR and CDR2 FQNEAQ (reference sequence). CDR3 length: 14 residues. CDR3: CVSSLGTFYNEQFF. CDR3 bases: TGTGTCAGCAGCCTTGGGACTTTCTACAATGAGCAGTTCTTC.

V gene TRBV29-1 combines with J gene TRBJ2-7, with 9 bases lining up with TRBD1. The J segment lost 0 bases and the V segment lost 5 bases, leaving 17 bases of the junction unmatched. The CDR3 is made up of 18 amino acids. Germline values: CDR1 SQVTM, CDR2 ANQGSEA. The CDR3: CSVLHLDRGVAGSYEQYF. CDR3 bases: TGCAGCGTTCTTCACTTGGACAGGGGTGTTGCGGGCTCCTACGAGCAGTACTTC.